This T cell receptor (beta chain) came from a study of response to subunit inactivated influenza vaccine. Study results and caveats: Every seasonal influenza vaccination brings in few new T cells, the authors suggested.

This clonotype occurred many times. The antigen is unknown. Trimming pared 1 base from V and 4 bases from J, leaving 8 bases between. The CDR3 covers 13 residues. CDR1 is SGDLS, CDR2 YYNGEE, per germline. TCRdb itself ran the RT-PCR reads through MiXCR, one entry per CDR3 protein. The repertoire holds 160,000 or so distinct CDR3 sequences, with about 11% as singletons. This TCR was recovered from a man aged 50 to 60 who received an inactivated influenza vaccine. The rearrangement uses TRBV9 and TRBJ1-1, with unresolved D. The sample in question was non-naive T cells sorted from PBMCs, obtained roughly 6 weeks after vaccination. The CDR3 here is CASSVQDFTEAFF. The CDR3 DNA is TGTGCCAGCAGCGTACAGGATTTCACTGAAGCTTTCTTT.